These T cell receptor beta chains were read from a single sample in a study of cytomegalovirus exposure and HLA in healthy donors. Sequencing used immunoSEQ multiplex PCR; TCRdb keeps in-frame clones, though not all of them. The sample lists about 190,000 clones; 60% to 85% were seen once. The sample comprised PBMCs. These receptors all come from a woman under 30 in good health and CMV-seronegative. The CDR3 runs from the conserved cysteine through the conserved F or W. D genes are given only for firm matches. Size tells how often a clone was seen (once, few, many) or the class of an expanded clone, and some rows leave it out.

j_call: TRBJ2-7
cdr3_length: 12
v_call: TRBV25-1
d_call: -
clone_size: -
cdr3_nt: TGTGCCAGCAGTGAATACGGTGTAGAGCAGTACTTC
cdr3_aa: CASSEYGVEQYF

j_call: TRBJ2-5
cdr3_length: 16
v_call: TRBV6-1
d_call: TRBD1
clone_size: -
cdr3_nt: TGTGCCAGCAGTGTAAGGGACAGATCCTACCAAGAGACCCAGTACTTC
cdr3_aa: CASSVRDRSYQETQYF

j_call: TRBJ2-7
cdr3_length: 14
v_call: TRBV6-6
d_call: TRBD1
clone_size: -
cdr3_nt: TGTGCCAGCAGTCTCGGACAGGGGGCTCCAGAGCAGTACTTC
cdr3_aa: CASSLGQGAPEQYF

j_call: TRBJ1-4
cdr3_length: 13
v_call: TRBV18
d_call: TRBD1
clone_size: -
cdr3_nt: TGTGCCAGCTCCCCAGGGACAGAAGAAAAACTGTTTTTT
cdr3_aa: CASSPGTEEKLFF

j_call: TRBJ1-4
cdr3_length: 13
v_call: TRBV6-6
d_call: TRBD1
clone_size: -
cdr3_nt: TGTGCCAGCAGTGACAGGGCGAAGGAAAAACTGTTTTTT
cdr3_aa: CASSDRAKEKLFF

j_call: TRBJ2-3
cdr3_length: 15
v_call: TRBV29-1
d_call: -
clone_size: -
cdr3_nt: TGCAGCGTTGCTGGCAGGGTCGGTGACGCAGATACGCAGTATTTT
cdr3_aa: CSVAGRVGDADTQYF

j_call: TRBJ2-1
cdr3_length: 12
v_call: TRBV18
d_call: -
clone_size: once
cdr3_nt: TGTGCCAGCTCATCAGACTCCCTTGAGCAGTTCTTC
cdr3_aa: CASSSDSLEQFF

j_call: TRBJ1-2
cdr3_length: 16
v_call: TRBV6-5
d_call: TRBD1
clone_size: -
cdr3_nt: TGTGCCAGCAGTTACAAGGGCAGGGGGCCGGACTATGGCTACACCTTC
cdr3_aa: CASSYKGRGPDYGYTF

j_call: TRBJ1-2
cdr3_length: 15
v_call: TRBV6-6
d_call: -
clone_size: -
cdr3_nt: TGTGCCGCTAACTCCCTCGCGGGGGGACACTATGGCTACACCTTC
cdr3_aa: CAANSLAGGHYGYTF

j_call: TRBJ1-5
cdr3_length: 19
v_call: TRBV15
d_call: -
clone_size: -
cdr3_nt: TGTGCCACCAGCAAAGGCAAGGACAGCCGAGGGAGGGGAAATCAGCCCCAGCATTTT
cdr3_aa: CATSKGKDSRGRGNQPQHF